This T cell receptor (beta chain) was profiled in a study of blood T cell repertoires in COVID-19. Authors' processing steps: Amplified reference gene primers provided the basis for estimating nucleated cell counts. This table comes from immunoSEQ multiplex PCR, and its TCRdb copy is limited to in-frame clones, with some not included. V and J calls and clone size are given by that table; D and trimming were obtained from the DNA. The sample shows 150,000 to 200,000 clones, about 80% of them seen only once. The sample was PBMCs or T cells enriched from blood (not recorded which). This receptor was taken from a man between 60 and 70 years old who had been exposed to COVID-19.

The CDR3 region has the DNA TGTGCCAGCAGTGACTCGTGGACAGGGGGCCCCGGGGAGCTGTTTTTT. It encodes CASSDSWTGGPGELFF. The genes are TRBV6-4 and TRBJ2-2; 11 nucleotides match TRBD1. Germline values: CDR1 MRHNA, CDR2 SNTAGT. Trimming cost V 0 bases and J 6 bases; bases outside gene matches: 3. The CDR3 contains 16 residues.